This entry lists 7 T cell receptor beta chains sequenced from one sample in a study of T cell responses to AZD1222 COVID-19 vaccine (dated by TCRdb to the early 2020s). Per the publication, the time point label means: about 28 days (+/-7) after the second vaccine dose. The sample's treatment or condition, from its label and the paper: meningococcal conjugate vaccine given as trial control. The library relied on the immunoSEQ multiplex PCR assay. TCRdb limited this immuneACCESS table to in-frame rearrangements with V and J called. A share of clones is missing; checked studies link under half to unresolved V genes, and the rest is unexplained. The sample data list 200,000 to 250,000 clones, and approximately 94% of these were observed just once. Over 1.5% of the sample lies in the top ten. Sample: peripheral blood, taken 28 days after the second dose of the MenACWY control vaccine. These receptors all come from an adult who received the MenACWY meningococcal vaccine as a control.

J is TRBJ2-1 and V is TRBV2; 12 bases align to TRBD2. This CDR3 is built from 19 residues. V shed 7 bases and J 6 bases; nucleotides not matched to a gene: 19. Germline CDR1 and CDR2: SNHLY and FYNNEI. Here the CDR3 reads CASIPGLASGRARRNEQFF. The CDR3 DNA sequence: TGTGCCAGCATTCCGGGGTTGGCTAGCGGGAGGGCGAGGCGCAATGAGCAGTTCTTC.

The gene calls are TRBV6-5 and TRBJ2-2; perhaps TRBD2 as D (6 bases). The germline CDR1 and CDR2 sequences are MNHEY and SVGAGI. Deletions cut 7 bases from V and 6 bases from J, with 12 bases between. CDR3 size: 13 residues. CDR3 nucleotides: TGTGCCAGCAAGTTGGGGGGTTCCGGGGAGCTGTTTTTT. This codes for CASKLGGSGELFF.

The chain joins TRBV27 to TRBJ1-2; the D gene is possibly TRBD1 (5 bases). With 3 bases removed from V and 6 bases from J, the gap between germline ends came to 17 bases. The CDR3 is 15 amino acids. Germline values: CDR1 MNHEY, CDR2 SMNVEV (reference sequence). This chain's CDR3 is CASSFLGTLSHGYTF. The CDR3 DNA reads as TGTGCCAGCAGTTTTTTAGGGACTTTGTCTCATGGCTACACCTTC.

The rearrangement links TRBV28 to TRBJ1-5, with a possible D match to TRBD1 (6 bases). In germline, CDR1 is MDHEN, CDR2 SYDVKM. V was trimmed by 4 bases and J by 4 bases, leaving 11 bases between them. The CDR3 covers 14 residues. The CDR3 sequence is CASSSTGVNQPQHF. The CDR3 nucleotides are TGTGCCAGCAGTTCGACAGGAGTAAATCAGCCCCAGCATTTT.

The chain couples TRBV25-1 to TRBJ2-2; 13 nucleotides match TRBD2. This CDR3 is built from 14 residues. In germline, CDR1 is MGHDK, CDR2 SYGVNS. V lost 8 bases and J lost 3; bases outside the gene matches: 0. The CDR3 protein is CASGTSGDTGELFF. DNA of the CDR3: TGTGCCAGCGGGACTAGCGGGGACACCGGGGAGCTGTTTTTT.

CDR3 coding DNA: TGTGCCGGGATGGGGTCCGGGGTTGAGGACGAGCAGTACTTC. The encoded protein is CAGMGSGVEDEQYF. This rearrangement joins TRBV5-5 to TRBJ2-7; TRBD2 is a possible D gene (5 bases). This CDR3 has 14 residues. The V end was cut by 10 bases, the J end by 5 bases, with 22 bases between. Germline values: CDR1 SGHKS, CDR2 YYEKEE (reference sequence).

V is TRBV5-1 and J is TRBJ2-7; D uncertain. The ends were cut back, 0 bases at V and 3 bases at J, with 16 bases in the middle. Germline assignment: CDR1 SGHRS and CDR2 YFSETQ. The CDR3 has 16 residues. As DNA, the CDR3 is TGCGCCAGCAGCTTGGCGTCCGGGCCCCGGCACTACGAGCAGTACTTC. It codes for CASSLASGPRHYEQYF.